This T cell receptor (beta chain) stems from a study of siplizumab effects on memory and regulatory T cells. Method: immunoSEQ multiplex PCR; TCRdb's copy keeps in-frame clones and lacks some. This sample carries about 70,000 clones, about 87% of them seen once, and the ten largest clones take 1.7%. In the case of this clone: Antigen unknown.

The V and J ends lost 0 bases and 0 bases respectively, with 21 bases between them. CDR1 and CDR2 (germline): MGHRA, YSYEKL. The CDR3 spans 20 residues. Points from the study as a whole: Naive T cells seemed more diverse than memory cells and seemed major alloresponse contributors.

This receptor was identified in a human donor in good health. The sample comprised Tregs sorted from blood. This chain joins TRBV4-1 and TRBJ2-1; no clear D. The CDR3 reads CASSQEFSGSPSNSYNEQFF. The DNA for the CDR3 is TGCGCCAGCAGCCAAGAATTCTCAGGTAGCCCTTCTAACTCCTACAATGAGCAGTTCTTC.